Given below is one T cell receptor beta chain in context. No antigen is known for it. No per-base quality is available; no much larger clone lies one base away. The record originates from a study of T-cell reconstitution after alpha-beta-depleted transplantation in children (dated by TCRdb to 2016 to 2017). Study-wide context: T-cell immune reconstitution after TCRalphabeta/CD19-depleted allogeneic hematopoietic cell transplantation in children was quantitatively tracked in the study by means of TCR repertoire profiling.

Library method: PCR. TCRdb shows the sequencer as Illumina HiSeq 2500. TCR libraries were prepared with molecular barcoding, using unique molecular identifiers to normalize TCRbeta repertoire quantification. In-frame beta chains were kept once TCRdb had trimmed the public reads at Q25 with fastp and called clones with MiXCR. Every distinct CDR3 protein forms one entry, paired with its most common genes and DNA. A total of 490,000 or so distinct CDR3 sequences appear in this sample, around an eighth of them only once. Around 6.1% of the sample belongs to the ten largest clones. Relative to germline, V is missing 6 bases and J is missing 0 bases, with 7 bases of the junction outside any gene match. The CDR3 numbers 15 residues from cysteine through phenylalanine. The only DNA kept is the CDR3, 45 bases in frame from the first base. The germline V gene gives CDR1 as MNHNS and CDR2 as SASEGT.

The material was PBMCs from the stem cell graft donor, obtained from the stem cell graft. Here the chain combines TRBV6-1 and TRBJ2-7; 8 central bases correspond to TRBD2. This receptor was taken from a human donor who donated a stem cell graft to a child with combined immunodeficiency. The CDR3 protein is CASRGGLDLSYEQYF. The DNA sequence is as follows: TGTGCCAGCAGGGGGGGACTAGACCTCTCCTACGAGCAGTACTTC.